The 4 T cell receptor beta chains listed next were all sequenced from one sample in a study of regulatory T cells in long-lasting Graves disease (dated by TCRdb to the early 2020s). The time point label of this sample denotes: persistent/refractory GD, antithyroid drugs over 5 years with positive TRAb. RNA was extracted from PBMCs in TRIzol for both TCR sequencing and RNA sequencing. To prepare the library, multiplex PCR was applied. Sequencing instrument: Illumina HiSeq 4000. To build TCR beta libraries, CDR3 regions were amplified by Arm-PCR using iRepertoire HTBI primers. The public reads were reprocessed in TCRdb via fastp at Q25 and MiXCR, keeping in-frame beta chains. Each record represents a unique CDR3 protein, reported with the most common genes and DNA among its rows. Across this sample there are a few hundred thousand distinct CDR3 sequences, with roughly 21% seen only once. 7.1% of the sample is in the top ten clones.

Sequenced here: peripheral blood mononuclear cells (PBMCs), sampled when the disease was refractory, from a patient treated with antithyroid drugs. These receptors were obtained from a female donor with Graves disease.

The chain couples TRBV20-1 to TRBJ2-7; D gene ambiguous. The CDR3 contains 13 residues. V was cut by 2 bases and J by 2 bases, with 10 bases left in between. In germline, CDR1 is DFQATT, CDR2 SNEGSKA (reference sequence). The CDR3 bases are TGCAGTGCTAGAAAGGGTTCGACCTACGAGCAGTACTTC. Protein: CSARKGSTYEQYF.

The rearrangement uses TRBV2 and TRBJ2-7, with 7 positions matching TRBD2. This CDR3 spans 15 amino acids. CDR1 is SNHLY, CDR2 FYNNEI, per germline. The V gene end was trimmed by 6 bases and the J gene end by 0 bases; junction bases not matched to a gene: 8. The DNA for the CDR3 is TGTGCCAGCAGGGGCGGGGGACTGCGCTCCTACGAGCAGTACTTC. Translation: CASRGGGLRSYEQYF.

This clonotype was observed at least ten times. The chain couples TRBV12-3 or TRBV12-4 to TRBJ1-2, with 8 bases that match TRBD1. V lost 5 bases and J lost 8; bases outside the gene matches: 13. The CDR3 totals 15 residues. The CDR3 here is CASSDYGQGTGGYTF. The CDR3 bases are TGTGCCAGCAGTGACTACGGACAGGGCACTGGGGGCTACACCTTC.

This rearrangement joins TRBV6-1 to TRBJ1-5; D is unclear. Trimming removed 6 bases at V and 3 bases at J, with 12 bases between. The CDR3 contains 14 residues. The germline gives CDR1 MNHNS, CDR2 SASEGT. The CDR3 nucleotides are TGTGCCAGCAGCCCACTATGGCCCAATCAGCCCCAGCATTTT. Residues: CASSPLWPNQPQHF.